This T cell receptor beta chain derives from a study of T cell repertoires in cytomegalovirus infection (dated by TCRdb to about 2019). About the study as a whole: Peptide stimulations targeted recently identified HLA-C-restricted CMV epitopes, whose presentation resists viral immunomodulation, together with well-studied HLA-B-restricted epitopes. Because public TCR beta signatures pointed to carriage of CMV infection together with the matching HLA type, the HLA type of each donor mattered for the analysis. General findings and caveats noted by the study authors: Cumulative frequency of public TCR beta family members discriminated carriers of CMV infection plus the relevant HLA type in this cohort and an independent 352-donor cohort. The ex vivo response was dominated by HLA-C-restricted CMV-specific TCR beta clonotypes, and the single most frequent clonotype in two of eight donors was supplied by these HLA-C-restricted clonotypes.

The sample was run on an Illumina HiSeq 1500. The raw public reads went through TCRdb reprocessing: fastp at Q25, MiXCR clone calling, in-frame beta chains kept. Here each entry gathers all rows of one CDR3 protein and keeps the most common genes and DNA. This sample comprises 700,000 to 850,000 distinct CDR3 sequences, 30% to 35% of them detected only once. The ten largest clones add up to 9.5% to 15% of the sample. This sample's treatment or condition label indicates: in vitro stimulation with specific CMV peptide epitopes to enrich CMV-specific T cells. Of note for this clonotype: The antigen this receptor binds is unknown. Base qualities were left out, and no much larger clone turns up one base away.

The starting material was cultured CD8+ T cells from PBMCs, obtained from culture after CMV antigen stimulation. The clonotype originates from a human donor in good health (CMV status not recorded). Some clones in this sample may be carry-over from other donors' samples.

The CDR3 protein: CASSLSMGQGFTGELFF. The DNA reads as follows: TGTGCCAGCAGTTTATCGATGGGACAGGGGTTCACCGGGGAGCTGTTTTTT. This chain joins TRBV27 to TRBJ2-2; 10 bases in the middle match TRBD1. The germline V and J ends show losses of 0 bases and 4 bases respectively, and no gene match explains 5 bases of the junction. The CDR3 spans 17 residues, from the cysteine through the phenylalanine. Of all the DNA, just the CDR3 is kept, 51 bases in frame from base 1. Per the germline V gene (reference sequence), MNHEY is the CDR1 and SMNVEV is the CDR2.